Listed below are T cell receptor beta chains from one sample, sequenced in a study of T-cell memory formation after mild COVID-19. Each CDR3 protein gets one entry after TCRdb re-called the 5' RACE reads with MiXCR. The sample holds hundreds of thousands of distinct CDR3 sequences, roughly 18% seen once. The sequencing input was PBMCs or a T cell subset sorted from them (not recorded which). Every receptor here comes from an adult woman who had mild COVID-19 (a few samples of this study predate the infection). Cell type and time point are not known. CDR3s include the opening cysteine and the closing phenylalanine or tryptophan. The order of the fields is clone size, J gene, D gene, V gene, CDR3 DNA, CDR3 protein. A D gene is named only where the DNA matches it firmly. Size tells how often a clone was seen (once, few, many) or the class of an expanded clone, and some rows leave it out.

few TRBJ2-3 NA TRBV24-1 TGTGCCACCAGTGATCCGGGAATCACAGATACGCAGTATTTT CATSDPGITDTQYF
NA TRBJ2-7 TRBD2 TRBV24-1 TGTGCCACCAGTGATTTCTCGGCTAGCGGGGACAGAGAGCAGTACTTC CATSDFSASGDREQYF
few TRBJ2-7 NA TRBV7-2 TGTGCCAGCGTCGAGGACGGGAGCGGGCCTTACGAGCAGTACTTC CASVEDGSGPYEQYF
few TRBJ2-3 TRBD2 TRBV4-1 TGCGCCAGCAGCCAAGTACTAGCGGCAGATACGCAGTATTTT CASSQVLAADTQYF
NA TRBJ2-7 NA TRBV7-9 TGTGCCAGCACCCCGGGACACTTGGACTTC CASTPGHLDF
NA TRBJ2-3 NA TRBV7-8 TGTGCCAGCAGCCCGCTAGGAGCGACGGCGGAATACACAGATACGCAGTATTTT CASSPLGATAEYTDTQYF
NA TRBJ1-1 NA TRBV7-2 TGTGCCAGCAGCTTAGCGGACGTATCTGAAGCTTTCTTT CASSLADVSEAFF
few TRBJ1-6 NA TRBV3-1 TGTGCCAGCAGTACGGCCCCATCATCGGGTTCACCCCTCCACTTT CASSTAPSSGSPLHF
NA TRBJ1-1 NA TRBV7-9 TGTGCCAGCAGCCATCAACCGGGGGGGAACACTGAAGCTTTCTTT CASSHQPGGNTEAFF
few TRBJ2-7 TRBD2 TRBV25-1 TGTGCCAGCAGTGAAGGTCACGAAGGGGGACTAGCGCGGAACGAGCAGTACTTC CASSEGHEGGLARNEQYF
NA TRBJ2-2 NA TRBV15 TGTGCCACCAGCGGCGGGGCCGGGGAGCTGTTTTTT CATSGGAGELFF
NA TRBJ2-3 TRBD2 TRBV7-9 TGTGCCAGCAGCGGGGAGGATCCGAGACTAGCGCCCCATACGCATTATTTT CASSGEDPRLAPHTHYF
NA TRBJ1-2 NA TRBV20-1 TGCAGTGCTAGAGAGGAGGCGAACTATGGCTACACCTTC CSAREEANYGYTF
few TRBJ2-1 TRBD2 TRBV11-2 TGTGCCAGCAGCCGGACTGGGGGACTAGCGGATTACAATGAGCAGTTCTTC CASSRTGGLADYNEQFF
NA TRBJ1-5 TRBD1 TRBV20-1 TGCAGTGCTAGACAGGGGGCGAGTTTCGGCAATCAGCCCCAGCATTTT CSARQGASFGNQPQHF
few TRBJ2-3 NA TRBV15 TGTGCCACCAGCAGAGAAGGGTACAGGACCACAGATACGCAGTATTTT CATSREGYRTTDTQYF
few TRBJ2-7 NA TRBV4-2 TGTGCCAGCAGCCAAGATCGGACTACCTTCCCCTACGAGCAGTACTTC CASSQDRTTFPYEQYF
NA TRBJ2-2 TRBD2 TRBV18 TGTGCCAGCTCACCACTCGGGACTAGCGGGAGCATGACCGGGGAGCTGTTTTTT CASSPLGTSGSMTGELFF